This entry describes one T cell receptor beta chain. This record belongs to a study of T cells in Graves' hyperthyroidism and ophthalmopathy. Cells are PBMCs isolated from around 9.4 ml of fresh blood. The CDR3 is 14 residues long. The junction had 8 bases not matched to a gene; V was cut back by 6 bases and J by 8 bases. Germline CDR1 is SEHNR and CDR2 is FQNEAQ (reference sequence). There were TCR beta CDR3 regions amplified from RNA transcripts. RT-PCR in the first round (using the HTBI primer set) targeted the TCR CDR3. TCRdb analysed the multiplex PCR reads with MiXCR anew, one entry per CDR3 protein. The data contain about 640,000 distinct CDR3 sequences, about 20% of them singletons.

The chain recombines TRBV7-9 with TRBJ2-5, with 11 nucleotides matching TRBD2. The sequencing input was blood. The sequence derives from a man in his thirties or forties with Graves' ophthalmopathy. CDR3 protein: CASRPPLAGETQYF. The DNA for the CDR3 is TGTGCCAGCAGACCGCCACTAGCGGGAGAAACCCAGTACTTC.